These 25 T cell receptor beta chains were all obtained from the same sample, sequenced in a study of PD-1 blockade in classical Hodgkin lymphoma. Every patient had relapsed following autologous stem cell transplantation, and cohorts differed in brentuximab vedotin exposure. Assay used: immunoSEQ multiplex PCR; TCRdb lists only in-frame clones, some missing. The sample lists 45,000 or so clones, roughly 90% seen once, with just over 9% in the top ten. The material sequenced was peripheral blood mononuclear cells (PBMCs), taken at baseline. Receptors originate from a human donor with classical Hodgkin lymphoma.

In this sample, this clone turned up once. V is TRBV5-1 and J is TRBJ2-7; 11 bases align to TRBD2. This CDR3 region has 17 residues. Germline CDR1 reads SGHRS; CDR2 reads YFSETQ. J lost 4 bases, V lost 0 bases, and 9 bases had no gene match. CDR3 in amino acids: CASSLGGTSGGRYEQYF. Here the CDR3 DNA reads TGCGCCAGCAGCTTGGGAGGGACTAGCGGAGGGAGGTACGAGCAGTACTTC.

The gene calls are TRBV27 and TRBJ2-7; 11 bases line up with TRBD1. The CDR3 runs to 14 residues. V trimming: 4 bases; J trimming: 3 bases; junction bases outside the gene matches: 2. Germline CDR1 is MNHEY and CDR2 is SMNVEV (reference sequence). Written as DNA, the CDR3 is TGTGCCAGCAGTTCCGGGACAGGGGGCTACGAGCAGTACTTC. This translates into CASSSGTGGYEQYF.

The V call is TRBV4-2, the J call TRBJ2-5, with 8 nucleotides matching TRBD2. The germline gives CDR1 LGHNA, CDR2 YNFKEQ. V lost 5 bases to trimming and J lost 3 bases; unmatched junction nucleotides: 11. This CDR3 is 16 amino acids long. The CDR3 here is CASSKSGGGGKETQYF. CDR3 DNA sequence: TGTGCCAGCAGCAAAAGCGGGGGAGGAGGGAAAGAGACCCAGTACTTC.

J is TRBJ1-5 and V is TRBV2; D gene uncertain. The CDR3 has 12 residues. V lost 3 bases, J lost 9 bases, and 9 bases lay in between. Per germline, CDR1 SNHLY and CDR2 FYNNEI. The CDR3 nucleotides are TGTGCCAGCAGTGACAACGTCGGGCCCCAGCATTTT. Protein sequence: CASSDNVGPQHF.

The gene calls are TRBV5-1 and TRBJ2-3, with a weak D call TRBD1 (5 bases). The length of the CDR3 is 14 residues. V lost 4 bases, J lost 0 bases, and 9 bases lay in between. Germline V gives CDR1 SGHRS, CDR2 YFSETQ. DNA of the CDR3: TGCGCCAGCAGCCCCAGACAGAGCACAGATACGCAGTATTTT. Protein sequence: CASSPRQSTDTQYF.

The genes are TRBV27 and TRBJ2-5, with 9 bases matching TRBD1. This CDR3 has 12 amino acids. The V and J ends lost 6 bases and 7 bases, in that order; junction bases with no gene match: 3. Germline lookup yields CDR1 MNHEY and CDR2 SMNVEV (reference sequence). CDR3 DNA: TGTGCCAGCAGCCAGGACAGGGGGACCCAGTACTTC. This sequence encodes CASSQDRGTQYF.

This clone has just one count. The chain carries TRBV5-6 and TRBJ2-5; 7 nucleotides line up with TRBD2. After removal of 1 base from V and 11 bases from J, the junction contained 5 bases not matched to a gene. Germline V gives CDR1 SGHDT, CDR2 YYEEEE. CDR3 size: 12 residues. CDR3 DNA sequence: TGTGCCAGCAGCTTGAGCCGGGGGGAGCAGTACTTC. Encoded protein: CASSLSRGEQYF.

The V call is TRBV4-3, the J call TRBJ2-5, with 7 bases fitting TRBD1. The germline gives CDR1 LGHNA, CDR2 YSLEER. V gave up 0 bases and J gave up 5 bases; unmatched junction bases: 9. CDR3 length: 16 amino acids. In nucleotides, the CDR3 is TGCGCCAGCAGCCAAGATTACAGGGGAGATTGGGAGACCCAGTACTTC. This translates into CASSQDYRGDWETQYF.

The genes are TRBV19 and TRBJ1-6; unclear D gene. This CDR3 region has 15 residues. With 4 bases removed from V and 7 bases from J, the gap between germline ends came to 14 bases. Germline CDR1 reads LNHDA; CDR2 reads SQIVND (reference sequence). The CDR3 DNA is TGTGCCAGTAGTACCCCCCGCGGAGTGAATTCACCCCTCCACTTT. Its protein product is CASSTPRGVNSPLHF. Together with reference TRBV19 and TRBJ1-6, the CDR3 gives the full variable domain: DGGITQSPKYLFRKEGQNVTLSCEQNLNHDAMYWYRQDPGQGLRLIYYSQIVNDFQKGDIAEGYSVSREKKESFPLTVTSAQKNPTAFYLCASSTPRGVNSPLHFGNGTRLTVT.

The DNA of the CDR3 is TGTGCCAGCAGCCCCCGGACAGGGGATGGCTACACCTTC. The encoded protein is CASSPRTGDGYTF. The chain links TRBV7-9 to TRBJ1-2; 9 nucleotides line up with TRBD1. V was clipped by 5 bases and J by 6 bases; unmatched bases: 4. The CDR3 totals 13 residues. Germline values: CDR1 SEHNR, CDR2 FQNEAQ (reference sequence). Full variable domain (remainder filled in from reference TRBV7-9 and TRBJ1-2): DTGVSQNPRHKITKRGQNVTFRCDPISEHNRLYWYRQTLGQGPEFLTYFQNEAQLEKSRLLSDRFSAERPKGSFSTLEIQRTEQGDSAMYLCASSPRTGDGYTFGSGTRLTVV.

The chain carries TRBV5-8 and TRBJ2-1; 7 bases are shared with TRBD2. This CDR3 is 14 amino acids long. After removal of 4 bases from V and 4 bases from J, the junction contained 5 bases not matched to a gene. Germline V lookup: CDR1 SGHTS, CDR2 YDEGEE. CDR3 in DNA: TGTGCCAGCAGCCCGGGACTATTATACAATGAGCAGTTCTTC. Translating gives CASSPGLLYNEQFF.

The chain combines TRBV7-2 with TRBJ2-7; tentatively, D is TRBD1 or TRBD2 (6 bases each). Trimming shortened V by 2 bases and J by 5 bases, and 19 bases separated the two germline ends. CDR1 and CDR2 from the germline V gene are SGHTA and FQGNSA. The CDR3 contains 16 residues. The CDR3 region has the DNA TGTGCCAGCAGCTTAAGGGGGGCGGCGAATCTCAACGAGCAGTACTTC. Amino acid sequence: CASSLRGAANLNEQYF.

This clone has only one observation. This chain uses TRBV28 with TRBJ2-5; unclear D gene. Between the trimmed V and J ends, which lost 4 bases and 0 bases, there was a span of 12 bases. The CDR3 covers 15 residues. Germline V gene sequence: CDR1 MDHEN, CDR2 SYDVKM. The CDR3, as DNA: TGTGCCAGCAGTTCCCCGACGGATTACCAAGAGACCCAGTACTTC. This gives the protein CASSSPTDYQETQYF.

The genes are TRBV7-2 and TRBJ2-7; 8 positions agree with TRBD2. The CDR3 runs to 14 residues. Unmatched junction bases numbered 7, after V lost 3 bases and J lost 6 bases. Germline V gives CDR1 SGHTA, CDR2 FQGNSA. The DNA for the CDR3 is TGTGCCAGCAGCTTTCTCGGACTAGCCCCCGAGCAGTACTTC. This codes for CASSFLGLAPEQYF.

The chain combines TRBV29-1 with TRBJ1-3; D gene unclear. V was trimmed by 5 bases and J by 0 bases, leaving 8 bases between them. The CDR3 spans 13 residues. CDR1 is SQVTM, CDR2 ANQGSEA, per germline. CDR3 loop: CSVYGDSGNTIYF. The CDR3 bases are TGCAGCGTTTATGGAGACTCTGGAAACACCATATATTTT.

This chain joins TRBV5-1 and TRBJ1-2, with 7 bases aligning to TRBD1. V trimming: 6 bases; J trimming: 2 bases; junction bases outside the gene matches: 4. The CDR3 sequence is 13 residues long. Germline CDR1 is SGHRS and CDR2 is YFSETQ. CDR3 in DNA: TGCGCCAGCACCGCGGGACAGAACTATGGCTACACCTTC. It translates to CASTAGQNYGYTF.

The rearrangement links TRBV28 to TRBJ1-2, with 9 bases matching TRBD1. CDR3 length: 15 residues. V was pared by 0 bases and J by 6 bases, with 5 bases of the junction left unmatched. The germline V gene has CDR1 MDHEN and CDR2 SYDVKM. The DNA of the CDR3 is TGTGCCAGCAGTTTATGGGACAGGGGAAGGGATGGCTACACCTTC. The encoded protein is CASSLWDRGRDGYTF.

The rearrangement links TRBV6-1 to TRBJ2-5; 7 nucleotides match TRBD1. Germline V gene sequence: CDR1 MNHNS, CDR2 SASEGT. V lost 0 bases and J lost 5; bases outside the gene matches: 12. The CDR3 length is 17 residues. The CDR3 region is CASSEARAGGLGETQYF. The CDR3 coding sequence is TGTGCCAGCAGTGAAGCTAGGGCAGGGGGTCTAGGGGAGACCCAGTACTTC.

This chain links TRBV28 with TRBJ1-2; D uncertain. Looked up from germline, CDR1 is MDHEN and CDR2 is SYDVKM. V gave up 0 bases and J gave up 4 bases, with 21 bases separating them. This CDR3 is 18 amino acids long. The DNA for the CDR3 is TGTGCCAGCAGTTTATGGCCCCCTGGCCACTGGTTCTTCTATGGCTACACCTTC. It yields the protein CASSLWPPGHWFFYGYTF.

This chain joins TRBV9 and TRBJ2-4, with 8 bases lining up with TRBD2. This CDR3 region has 13 residues. CDR1 is SGDLS, CDR2 YYNGEE, per germline. V lost 0 bases to trimming and J lost 10 bases; unmatched junction nucleotides: 3. The CDR3 loop is CASSVGLAGIQYF. CDR3 DNA: TGTGCCAGCAGCGTAGGCCTAGCGGGTATTCAGTACTTC.

This sequence joins TRBV6-1 and TRBJ2-7; 7 nucleotides line up with TRBD2. CDR1 MNHNS and CDR2 SASEGT come from the germline V gene. The trim removed 2 bases at V and 2 bases at J, leaving 6 bases unmatched. CDR3 length: 15 amino acids. The CDR3 DNA is TGTGCCAGCAGTGAAAACCTAGCGGTGGCCTACGAGCAGTACTTC. Amino acids: CASSENLAVAYEQYF.

There are a few counts of this clone. The chain combines TRBV14 with TRBJ2-6, with a tentative D call TRBD1 (5 bases). The CDR3 runs 17 residues. Trimming removed 0 bases from V and 4 bases from J, with 13 bases in between. CDR1 is SGHDN, CDR2 FVKESK, per germline. The CDR3 is CASSQEAGITGANVLTF. The CDR3 bases are TGTGCCAGCAGCCAAGAGGCAGGGATAACGGGGGCCAACGTCCTGACTTTC.

The V gene is TRBV4-1, the J gene TRBJ1-6; D call uncertain. Trimming pared 1 base from V and 2 bases from J, leaving 6 bases between. This CDR3 is built from 15 residues. Per germline, CDR1 MGHRA and CDR2 YSYEKL. CDR3 in DNA: TGCGCCAGCAGCCAAGGGTTCGCCTATAATTCACCCCTCCACTTT. Protein sequence: CASSQGFAYNSPLHF.

The chain has TRBV6-1 and TRBJ2-7; D call uncertain. From germline, CDR1 is MNHNS and CDR2 SASEGT. The CDR3 contains 13 residues. Trimming stripped 8 bases from V and 0 bases from J, with 11 bases between. CDR3 DNA: TGTGCCAGCTGCACAACCAGCTCCTACGAGCAGTACTTC. Encoded protein: CASCTTSSYEQYF.

J is TRBJ1-5 and V is TRBV7-2; D is ambiguous. The CDR3 has 13 residues. Germline CDR1 reads SGHTA; CDR2 reads FQGNSA. The V and J ends lost 2 bases and 5 bases respectively, with 7 bases between them. The CDR3 DNA follows: TGTGCCAGCAGCTTATCGGCATATCAGCCCCAGCATTTT. It encodes CASSLSAYQPQHF.